Reported below is one T cell receptor (beta chain). The target antigen is unknown. Repertoires were generated with immunoSEQ multiplex PCR, while TCRdb's copy carries only in-frame clones and drops some. The sample shows 550,000 to 750,000 clones, roughly 95% of them seen only once. CDR1 and CDR2 (germline): SGHVS, FQNEAQ. J gave up 7 bases and V 8 bases, and 7 bases lay outside the gene matches. The CDR3 totals 15 residues. CD45RO negativity and positive selection for CCR7 defined naive CD8 cells, a population that excluded terminally differentiated effector memory CD45RA+ cells. These data are taken from a study of shared clonotypes between healthy human individuals. Study-wide results and caveats: A reduction in generation probabilities was seen for non-shared clonotypes relative to those shared by all four donors.

This clonotype was obtained from a woman aged 25 to 39 in good health. The sample consisted of naive CD8+ T cells sorted from blood. The chain employs TRBV7-8 and TRBJ2-2; 13 positions match TRBD2. Here the CDR3 DNA reads TGTGCCAGCCTCGGACTAGCGGGAGATGGCGGGGAGCTGTTTTTT. Amino acid sequence: CASLGLAGDGGELFF.